Following are 28 T cell receptor beta chains from one sample sequenced in a study of Tregs in tolerant kidney transplant recipients. Sequencing was performed with immunoSEQ multiplex PCR; in TCRdb, only in-frame clones are kept and a portion is missing. The sample yields some 4,100 clones, about 56% seen once. What these receptors recognize is not known. The sequencing sample was made of CD8+ T cells from blood cultured with allogeneic cells. All receptors derive from a human donor in good health.

The genes are TRBV6-5 and TRBJ2-2, with D possibly called TRBD1 or TRBD2 (6 bases each). Germline V lookup: CDR1 MNHEY, CDR2 SVGAGI. The CDR3 spans 15 residues. V was trimmed by 0 bases and J by 3 bases, leaving 8 bases between them. CDR3 loop: CASSYSGGYTGELFF. DNA of the CDR3: TGTGCCAGCAGTTACTCCGGGGGCTACACCGGGGAGCTGTTTTTT.

V and J are TRBV11-1 and TRBJ2-7; 7 bases are shared with TRBD2. The CDR3 loop spans 15 amino acids. Germline CDR1 and CDR2: SGHAT and FQDESV (reference sequence). V gave up 2 bases and J gave up 4 bases; unmatched junction bases: 8. CDR3 bases: TGTGCCAGCAGCTTACCGGCGGGAGTAGTGTACGAGCAGTACTTC. Translated, it gives CASSLPAGVVYEQYF.

The V gene is TRBV6-6, the J gene TRBJ1-2; 7 bases are shared with TRBD1. The ends lost 6 bases at V and 8 bases at J; junction bases unmatched: 9. The CDR3 has 13 residues. CDR1 is MNHNY, CDR2 SVGAGI, per germline (reference sequence). This CDR3 is CASSWDSYYGYTF. The CDR3, as DNA: TGTGCCAGCAGCTGGGACAGCTATTACGGCTACACCTTC.

This clone was observed a few times. This chain connects TRBV9 to TRBJ2-3; the D is unclear. Looked up from germline, CDR1 is SGDLS and CDR2 is YYNGEE. Deletions cut 0 bases from V and 2 bases from J, with 7 bases between. The CDR3 totals 14 residues. CDR3 DNA sequence: TGTGCCAGCAGCGTAGGAGACCCCACAGATACGCAGTATTTT. Translating gives CASSVGDPTDTQYF.

This clone was seen a few times. CDR3 sequence (DNA): TGTGCCATCAGTGAGGGGGGGGAAGCTTTCTTT. Its protein is CAISEGGEAFF. The genes are TRBV10-3 and TRBJ1-1, with a weak D call TRBD1 (5 bases). CDR1 and CDR2 from the germline V gene are ENHRY and SYGVKD. V gave up 2 bases and J gave up 8 bases, with 6 bases separating them. The CDR3 has 11 amino acids.

Within the sample, this clone is large. This chain connects TRBV27 to TRBJ2-7; no clear D gene. This CDR3 contains 12 residues. Germline values: CDR1 MNHEY, CDR2 SMNVEV (reference sequence). Trimming pared 5 bases from V and 7 bases from J, leaving 12 bases between. CDR3 in DNA: TGTGCCAGCAGTCCAACCGTACGGGAGCAGTACTTC. Protein sequence: CASSPTVREQYF.

The chain couples TRBV2 to TRBJ2-7; 9 bases are shared with TRBD1. This CDR3 comprises 13 residues. Germline V gene lookup returns CDR1 SNHLY and CDR2 FYNNEI. J lost 6 bases, V lost 9 bases, and 9 bases had no gene match. CDR3 residues: CARRGDRDSEQYF. The CDR3 DNA reads as TGTGCCAGGAGGGGGGACAGGGACTCCGAGCAGTACTTC.

The CDR3 loop is CASSFGVAGGGETQYF. DNA of the CDR3: TGTGCCAGCAGTTTTGGCGTAGCGGGGGGGGGAGAGACGCAGTATTTT. V is TRBV27 and J is TRBJ2-3; 11 positions match TRBD2. The CDR3 has 16 amino acids. The trim removed 3 bases at V and 9 bases at J, leaving 11 bases unmatched. Germline loops: CDR1 MNHEY, CDR2 SMNVEV (reference sequence).

This chain uses TRBV4-1 with TRBJ1-2; D is unresolved. The germline V gene encodes CDR1 MGHRA and CDR2 YSYEKL. The CDR3 totals 14 residues. The V end was cut by 1 base, the J end by 5 bases, with 11 bases between. The CDR3 nucleotides are TGCGCCAGCAGCCAAGTGGAGGTTTATTATGGCTACACCTTC. Its translation is CASSQVEVYYGYTF.

The rearrangement links TRBV10-3 to TRBJ2-7; weak D call: TRBD2 (6 bases). Germline V CDR1 and CDR2: ENHRY, SYGVKD. The CDR3 is 13 residues long. The V end lost 10 bases, the J end lost 3 bases, and 16 bases lay between the germline ends. CDR3: CASGVATNYEQYF. CDR3 nucleotide sequence: TGTGCCAGCGGGGTAGCGACCAACTACGAGCAGTACTTC.

This chain links TRBV7-6 with TRBJ2-1, with unresolved D. The germline V and J ends were trimmed by 3 bases and 7 bases, with 10 bases remaining between them. The CDR3 length is 13 residues. Germline V lookup: CDR1 SGHVS, CDR2 FNYEAQ. The CDR3 loop reads CASSFKPENEQFF. CDR3 DNA sequence: TGTGCCAGCAGCTTTAAGCCGGAAAATGAGCAGTTCTTC.

V and J are TRBV10-1 and TRBJ2-7, with 8 positions matching TRBD1. The germline V gene encodes CDR1 WNHNN and CDR2 SYGVQD (reference sequence). The ends lost 2 bases at V and 3 bases at J; junction bases unmatched: 12. The CDR3 contains 17 residues. DNA of the CDR3: TGCGCCAGCAGTGAGACCAGTGCCCAGGGGGCTGTCTACGAGCAGTACTTC. Translating gives CASSETSAQGAVYEQYF.

The V and J genes are TRBV4-3 and TRBJ2-7; TRBD2 might be the D (6 bases). CDR3 length: 14 residues. V shed 4 bases and J shed 7 bases, with 17 bases lying between them. Per the germline V gene, CDR1 is LGHNA and CDR2 is YSLEER. Here the CDR3 DNA reads TGCGCCAGCAGCCCACTAGCACGGGGAGATGAGCAGTACTTC. Its protein product is CASSPLARGDEQYF.

The genes are TRBV7-8 and TRBJ1-2, with TRBD1 as a possible D gene (5 bases). Trimming removed 1 base from V and 4 bases from J, with 13 bases in between. The germline V gene encodes CDR1 SGHVS and CDR2 FQNEAQ. This CDR3 region has 15 residues. CDR3 sequence reads: CASSLGRGPPYGYTF. The CDR3 nucleotides are TGTGCCAGCAGCTTAGGACGGGGACCTCCCTATGGCTACACCTTC. The full variable domain, its missing parts supplied by reference TRBV7-8 and TRBJ1-2, is GAGVSQSPRYKVAKRGQDVALRCDPISGHVSLFWYQQALGQGPEFLTYFQNEAQLDKSGLPSDRFFAERPEGSVSTLKIQRTQQEDSAVYLCASSLGRGPPYGYTFGSGTRLTVV.

The chain uses TRBV19 and TRBJ2-7; 9 nucleotides agree with TRBD2. Germline lookup yields CDR1 LNHDA and CDR2 SQIVND (reference sequence). This CDR3 region has 14 residues. The ends lost 3 bases at V and 2 bases at J; junction bases unmatched: 2. CDR3 in DNA: TGTGCCAGTAGTATCAGCGGGGGGACCTACGAGCAGTACTTC. It specifies CASSISGGTYEQYF. The variable domain in full, with the rest retrieved from reference TRBV19 and TRBJ2-7, is DGGITQSPKYLFRKEGQNVTLSCEQNLNHDAMYWYRQDPGQGLRLIYYSQIVNDFQKGDIAEGYSVSREKKESFPLTVTSAQKNPTAFYLCASSISGGTYEQYFGPGTRLTVT.

The genes are TRBV27 and TRBJ2-3; 10 bases match TRBD2. The CDR3 has 16 amino acids. In germline, CDR1 is MNHEY, CDR2 SMNVEV (reference sequence). The trim removed 5 bases at V and 1 base at J, leaving 6 bases unmatched. CDR3 amino acids: CASSEISGGRTDTQYF. The CDR3 region has the DNA TGTGCCAGCAGTGAAATTAGCGGGGGGCGCACAGATACGCAGTATTTT.

The genes are TRBV5-1 and TRBJ2-2; 8 bases are shared with TRBD1. From germline, CDR1 is SGHRS and CDR2 YFSETQ. The ends lost 4 bases at V and 5 bases at J; junction bases unmatched: 7. The CDR3 loop spans 15 amino acids. CDR3 residues: CASSDRTGRTGELFF. Written as DNA, the CDR3 is TGCGCCAGCAGCGACAGGACAGGGAGGACCGGGGAGCTGTTTTTT.

The rearrangement uses TRBV13 and TRBJ2-3; 14 bases are shared with TRBD2. V was pared by 4 bases and J by 0 bases, with 6 bases of the junction left unmatched. The CDR3 consists of 18 residues. CDR1 and CDR2 from the germline V gene are PRHDT and FYEKMQ (reference sequence). The DNA of the CDR3 is TGTGCCAGCAGCTCCCTCGGGACTAGCGGGAGTAGCACAGATACGCAGTATTTT. Protein product: CASSSLGTSGSSTDTQYF.

This chain joins TRBV11-2 and TRBJ2-7; D might be TRBD2 (5 bases). V lost 3 bases to trimming and J lost 3 bases, with 6 bases between them. The CDR3 has 12 residues. Germline CDR1 reads SGHAT; CDR2 reads FQNNGV. The CDR3 protein is CASSFEGYEQYF. In nucleotides, the CDR3 is TGTGCCAGCAGCTTTGAGGGCTACGAGCAGTACTTC.

The chain combines TRBV7-9 with TRBJ2-7; tentatively, D is TRBD1 (6 bases). CDR1 and CDR2 from the germline V gene are SEHNR and FQNEAQ (reference sequence). The V end was cut by 5 bases, the J end by 0 bases, with 11 bases between. The CDR3 is 14 amino acids. CDR3 in amino acids: CASSPQTGSYEQYF. CDR3 DNA sequence: TGTGCCAGCAGCCCTCAGACAGGCTCCTACGAGCAGTACTTC. The entire variable domain, with the rest obtained from reference TRBV7-9 and TRBJ2-7, is as follows: DTGVSQNPRHKITKRGQNVTFRCDPISEHNRLYWYRQTLGQGPEFLTYFQNEAQLEKSRLLSDRFSAERPKGSFSTLEIQRTEQGDSAMYLCASSPQTGSYEQYFGPGTRLTVT.

This chain uses TRBV10-3 with TRBJ1-2, with 9 bases aligning to TRBD1. The J segment lost 6 bases and the V segment lost 5 bases, leaving 10 bases of the junction unmatched. The CDR3 loop spans 15 amino acids. Germline assignment: CDR1 ENHRY and CDR2 SYGVKD. The CDR3 coding sequence is TGTGCCATCAGTAAACCGGGACAGGGATCGGATGGCTACACCTTC. Residues: CAISKPGQGSDGYTF.

The genes are TRBV5-5 and TRBJ1-1; D gene unclear. CDR3 length: 13 residues. With 0 bases removed from V and 2 bases from J, the gap between germline ends came to 5 bases. CDR1 is SGHKS, CDR2 YYEKEE, per germline (reference sequence). DNA of the CDR3: TGTGCCAGCAGCTTGGGGACTAACACTGAAGCTTTCTTT. It codes for CASSLGTNTEAFF.

This clone appeared a few times. The gene calls are TRBV4-2 and TRBJ1-6; no firm D call. V shed 2 bases and J shed 6 bases, with 14 bases lying between them. Germline CDR1 is LGHNA and CDR2 is YNFKEQ. The CDR3 is 16 residues long. The DNA of the CDR3 is TGTGCCAGCAGCCAACAGCCGACCCAAGGTAATTCACCCCTCCACTTT. Translated: CASSQQPTQGNSPLHF.

This clone was seen a few times. The chain uses TRBV7-6 and TRBJ1-3; D not resolved. Deletions cut 1 base from V and 5 bases from J, with 0 bases between. From germline, CDR1 is SGHVS and CDR2 FNYEAQ. The CDR3 length is 11 residues. The CDR3 reads CASSLGNTIYF. Here the CDR3 DNA reads TGTGCCAGCAGCTTAGGAAACACCATATATTTT.

The table lists this clone with a count of one. The chain uses TRBV4-1 and TRBJ2-1, with D unclear. Per the germline V gene, CDR1 is MGHRA and CDR2 is YSYEKL. CDR3 length equals 15 residues. V was clipped by 0 bases and J by 1 base, with 7 bases between them. CDR3: CASSQDRVSYNEQFF. As DNA, the CDR3 is TGCGCCAGCAGCCAAGATCGGGTTTCCTACAATGAGCAGTTCTTC.

The V gene is TRBV9, the J gene TRBJ1-1; D unclear. The germline V gene has CDR1 SGDLS and CDR2 YYNGEE. CDR3 length: 13 amino acids. The V end was cut by 0 bases, the J end by 4 bases, with 7 bases between. This CDR3 is CASSVGGITEAFF. The CDR3 nucleotides are TGTGCCAGCAGCGTAGGCGGGATCACTGAAGCTTTCTTT. Complete variable domain (other parts from reference TRBV9 and TRBJ1-1): DSGVTQTPKHLITATGQRVTLRCSPRSGDLSVYWYQQSLDQGLQFLIQYYNGEERAKGNILERFSAQQFPDLHSELNLSSLELGDSALYFCASSVGGITEAFFGQGTRLTVV.

This clone was picked up a small number of times. The V gene is TRBV6-5, the J gene TRBJ2-7; 12 nucleotides match TRBD2. The CDR3 has 14 amino acids. The V and J ends lost 9 bases and 4 bases, in that order; junction bases with no gene match: 7. CDR1 is MNHEY, CDR2 SVGAGI, per germline. The CDR3 spells CASRRLAGVYEQYF. In DNA form, the CDR3 reads TGTGCCAGTCGAAGACTAGCGGGAGTTTACGAGCAGTACTTC.

The genes are TRBV9 and TRBJ2-1, with D possibly being TRBD2 (5 bases). The CDR3 covers 13 residues. Trimming removed 2 bases at V and 7 bases at J, with 10 bases between. Germline assignment: CDR1 SGDLS and CDR2 YYNGEE. CDR3 protein: CASSVDYPNEQFF. CDR3 bases: TGTGCCAGCAGCGTCGACTATCCGAATGAGCAGTTCTTC.